At least ten counts were recorded for the clone carrying this TCR beta chain. The source of the sample is a study of patients and donors after allogeneic stem cell transplantation. The V gene end was trimmed by 3 bases and the J gene end by 8 bases; junction bases not matched to a gene: 12. There are 16 residues in the CDR3. TCRdb used MiXCR to reprocess the RT-PCR reads, holding one entry per CDR3 protein. The sample lists roughly 880,000 distinct CDR3 sequences, roughly 18% occurring once. The sequenced sample consisted of blood, either unsorted or a sorted T cell fraction (not recorded which). The V and J genes are TRBV12-3 or TRBV12-4 and TRBJ2-1, with 8 bases aligning to TRBD2. The clonotype comes from a human donor who was either an allogeneic HSCT recipient or a stem cell or donor lymphocyte infusion donor (not recorded which). It is not recorded whose cells these are; they may come from a transplant donor. In DNA form, the CDR3 reads TGTGCCAGCAGTTTTCAGGGGACTAGACTTTTCGATGAGCAGTTCTTC. This codes for CASSFQGTRLFDEQFF.